This TCR beta chain is drawn from a study of blood T cell repertoires in COVID-19. Study-level background: From the United States, Italy and Spain came samples of acute and convalescent COVID-19. Sources were T cells, B-cell-depleted T cells, or PBMCs; the material itself was cDNA or gDNA.

The CDR3 covers 15 residues. V lost 1 base to trimming and J lost 2 bases; unmatched junction nucleotides: 4. Germline CDR1 LGHDT, CDR2 YNNKEL (reference sequence). In the original processing: Estimates of nucleated cell counts were drawn from the amplification of reference gene primers. Clones were read by immunoSEQ multiplex PCR, and TCRdb kept only the in-frame ones, dropping some. D and trimming come from the DNA, and the V and J calls and clone size come from that table. The table records about 120,000 clones, roughly 85% of them present only once. The sequence derives from a human donor in a cohort sampled during active COVID-19. The specimen was peripheral blood. J is TRBJ2-7 and V is TRBV3-1 (or the pseudogene TRBV3-2); 8 bases are shared with TRBD1. The CDR3 sequence is CASSQVNRGTYEQYF. The CDR3 DNA sequence: TGTGCCAGCAGCCAAGTTAACAGGGGGACCTACGAGCAGTACTTC.